The 29 T cell receptor beta chains below were found in one sample sequenced in a study of blood T cell repertoires in COVID-19. Assay: immunoSEQ multiplex PCR; the TCRdb copy retains only in-frame clones and omits some. The data contain a few hundred thousand clones, about 82% of them singletons. Sequencing was done on a sample of peripheral blood. These receptors all stem from an older man with acute or convalescent COVID-19.

The rearrangement links TRBV7-2 to TRBJ2-3, with 9 bases lining up with TRBD2. The V gene end was trimmed by 5 bases and the J gene end by 3 bases; junction bases not matched to a gene: 6. Germline CDR1 reads SGHTA; CDR2 reads FQGNSA. The CDR3 is 15 amino acids. The CDR3 sequence is CASSPRGGRTDTQYF. The CDR3 DNA follows: TGTGCCAGCAGCCCGCGGGGGGGCCGAACAGATACGCAGTATTTT.

The chain has TRBV6-5 and TRBJ1-2; D gene unclear. The V end lost 6 bases, the J end lost 4 bases, and 12 bases lay between the germline ends. The CDR3 is made up of 13 amino acids. CDR1 is MNHEY and CDR2 is SVGAGI in the germline V gene. DNA of the CDR3: TGTGCCAGCAGCCAAACGGGTCCCTATGGCTACACCTTC. Residues: CASSQTGPYGYTF.

This chain joins TRBV7-9 and TRBJ1-4; TRBD1 might be the D (6 bases). Deletions cut 6 bases from V and 8 bases from J, with 19 bases between. Germline loops: CDR1 SEHNR, CDR2 FQNEAQ (reference sequence). The CDR3 extends over 15 amino acids. The CDR3 DNA reads TGTGCCAGCAGTTCACTGGGGGCAGGGTCAGAAAAACTGTTTTTT. This codes for CASSSLGAGSEKLFF.

The CDR3 DNA reads as TGTGCCAGCAGCTTCCTGGGACAGAGCATGAACACTGAAGCTTTCTTT. It yields the protein CASSFLGQSMNTEAFF. The chain combines TRBV3-1 (or the pseudogene TRBV3-2) with TRBJ1-1, with TRBD1 identical over 7 bases. V trimming: 5 bases; J trimming: 0 bases; junction bases outside the gene matches: 9. Germline values: CDR1 LGHDT, CDR2 YNNKEL (reference sequence). CDR3 length equals 16 residues.

The V and J genes are TRBV7-2 and TRBJ1-2; 9 bases are shared with TRBD1. The CDR3 runs 14 residues. Looked up from germline, CDR1 is SGHTA and CDR2 is FQGNSA. The J segment lost 7 bases and the V segment lost 5 bases, leaving 8 bases of the junction unmatched. CDR3 sequence reads: CASSPLQGAGGYTF. CDR3 in DNA: TGTGCCAGCAGCCCCTTACAGGGGGCTGGTGGCTACACCTTC.

This sequence joins TRBV2 and TRBJ2-3, with 7 bases aligning to TRBD1. J lost 1 base, V lost 6 bases, and 7 bases had no gene match. The CDR3 has 15 amino acids. Germline assignment: CDR1 SNHLY and CDR2 FYNNEI. CDR3 in amino acids: CASSNRGMGTDTQYF. The CDR3 DNA sequence: TGTGCCAGCAGCAACAGGGGAATGGGCACAGATACGCAGTATTTT.

A few counts support this clone. The sample contains more than one DNA sequence encoding this CDR3. The chain couples TRBV7-2 to TRBJ2-7; D remains ambiguous. The CDR3 has 13 residues. Germline lookup yields CDR1 SGHTA and CDR2 FQGNSA. With 2 bases removed from V and 0 bases from J, the gap between germline ends came to 5 bases. This chain's CDR3 is CASSLPSSYEQYF. CDR3 sequence (DNA): TGTGCCAGCAGCTTACCTAGCTCCTACGAGCAGTACTTC.

This clone was detected a few times. The genes are TRBV5-1 and TRBJ2-7; possibly TRBD2 for D (6 bases). The CDR3 has 14 amino acids. CDR1 and CDR2 from the germline V gene are SGHRS and YFSETQ. V was pared by 4 bases and J by 2 bases, with 13 bases between. This chain's CDR3 is CASSRGTSTYEQYF. The CDR3 bases are TGCGCCAGCAGCCGCGGGACGTCGACCTACGAGCAGTACTTC.

The V gene is TRBV5-5, the J gene TRBJ2-2; perhaps TRBD2 as D (7 bases). Trimming stripped 4 bases from V and 3 bases from J, with 16 bases between. This CDR3 is 16 amino acids long. Per the germline V gene, CDR1 is SGHKS and CDR2 is YYEKEE (reference sequence). CDR3 amino acids: CASSLRGGPDTGELFF. CDR3 in DNA: TGTGCCAGCAGCCTAAGGGGGGGACCTGACACCGGGGAGCTGTTTTTT.

The V gene is TRBV21-1, the J gene TRBJ2-1; the DNA was not used to check the table's D call, TRBD2. TRBV21-1 is recorded as a pseudogene. The CDR3 runs 17 residues. Here the CDR3 reads CASSKVTSGLVYNEQFF. CDR3 DNA: TGTGCCAGCAGCAAAGTAACTAGCGGTCTAGTATACAATGAGCAGTTCTTC.

This clone came up once. In nucleotides, the CDR3 is TGTGCCAGCACCCGGGTGGCTCACAACACTGAAGCTTTCTTT. It codes for CASTRVAHNTEAFF. The J gene is TRBJ1-1, the V gene TRBV28; D gene ambiguous. The CDR3 covers 14 residues. Trimming took off 7 bases at V and 2 bases at J, with 14 bases between the two ends. Per germline, CDR1 MDHEN and CDR2 SYDVKM.

CDR3 in DNA: TGTGCCAGCAGCTCCGGACAACCGAACACCGGGGAGCTGTTTTTT. It specifies CASSSGQPNTGELFF. The chain joins TRBV5-4 to TRBJ2-2; TRBD1 is a possible D gene (5 bases). In germline, CDR1 is SGHNT, CDR2 YYREEE (reference sequence). The CDR3 consists of 15 residues. Trimming stripped 3 bases from V and 0 bases from J, with 9 bases between.

V and J are TRBV28 and TRBJ1-5; 8 bases fit TRBD1. The V segment lost 3 bases and the J segment 5 bases; nucleotides outside the gene matches: 6. Germline values: CDR1 MDHEN, CDR2 SYDVKM. The CDR3 totals 15 residues. The CDR3 loop is CASSLGQALDQPQHF. In DNA form, the CDR3 reads TGTGCCAGCAGTTTGGGACAGGCCCTCGATCAGCCCCAGCATTTT.

The chain joins TRBV5-1 to TRBJ1-5; D gene ambiguous. Germline CDR1 reads SGHRS; CDR2 reads YFSETQ. The CDR3 is made up of 15 amino acids. V was cut by 4 bases and J by 1 base, with 12 bases left in between. The CDR3 nucleotides are TGCGCCAGCAGCCCCACAGCGGGAAGCAATCAGCCCCAGCATTTT. It translates to CASSPTAGSNQPQHF.

This chain connects TRBV27 to TRBJ2-3; TRBD1 matches 7 bases. The CDR3 consists of 17 residues. In germline, CDR1 is MNHEY, CDR2 SMNVEV (reference sequence). Trimming took 2 bases from V and 0 from J; bases not matched to a gene: 8. The CDR3 DNA reads TGTGCCAGCAGTTTAAGGGCGACAGGGTCTAGCACAGATACGCAGTATTTT. It yields the protein CASSLRATGSSTDTQYF.

This clone was recorded once. The V call is TRBV19, the J call TRBJ2-1, with TRBD2 identical over 7 bases. The germline V gene has CDR1 LNHDA and CDR2 SQIVND (reference sequence). This CDR3 has 13 residues. J was trimmed by 12 bases and V by 6 bases; bases with no gene match: 11. The CDR3 region is CASSREDQGPQFF. Here the CDR3 DNA reads TGTGCCAGTAGCCGGGAGGACCAGGGACCGCAGTTCTTC.

CDR3 residues: CASSTQTGSGSPLHF. The CDR3 bases are TGTGCCAGCAGCACCCAGACAGGGTCGGGTTCACCCCTCCACTTT. The chain couples TRBV5-4 to TRBJ1-6, with 7 bases lining up with TRBD1. Trimming cost V 4 bases and J 9 bases; bases outside gene matches: 10. The germline gives CDR1 SGHNT, CDR2 YYREEE (reference sequence). The CDR3 extends over 15 amino acids.

The chain couples TRBV28 to TRBJ2-1, with TRBD2 matching 8 bases. Germline CDR1 MDHEN, CDR2 SYDVKM. V dropped 6 bases and J dropped 0; count of bases not matched to a gene: 7. The CDR3 spans 16 residues. CDR3 in DNA: TGTGCCAGCAGCCGGGGGGGGGCCAACTCCTACAATGAGCAGTTCTTC. It specifies CASSRGGANSYNEQFF. The complete variable domain, with remaining parts taken from reference TRBV28 and TRBJ2-1, reads DVKVTQSSRYLVKRTGEKVFLECVQDMDHENMFWYRQDPGLGLRLIYFSYDVKMKEKGDIPEGYSVSREKKERFSLILESASTNQTSMYLCASSRGGANSYNEQFFGPGTRLTVL.

This clone is a singleton in its sample. V is TRBV9 and J is TRBJ2-1, with TRBD1 matching 8 bases. This CDR3 is 15 amino acids long. Germline trimming cut 2 bases from V and 4 bases from J; bases unmatched to any gene: 5. The germline CDR1 and CDR2 sequences are SGDLS and YYNGEE. The CDR3 protein is CASSVRQGIYNEQFF. The CDR3, as DNA: TGTGCCAGCAGCGTGCGACAGGGGATTTACAATGAGCAGTTCTTC.

This clone was found once. V is TRBV28 and J is TRBJ2-1; 8 nucleotides match TRBD2. The V gene's germline CDR1 is MDHEN and CDR2 SYDVKM. The length of the CDR3 is 15 residues. Trimming cost V 8 bases and J 0 bases; bases outside gene matches: 6. For the CDR3, the DNA is TGTGCCAGCCGCTCCGGACTAGCCTCCTACAATGAGCAGTTCTTC. Protein product: CASRSGLASYNEQFF.

The genes are TRBV27 and TRBJ1-6, with 7 positions matching TRBD1. Germline V gene sequence: CDR1 MNHEY, CDR2 SMNVEV (reference sequence). With 4 bases clipped from V and 0 bases from J, the junction kept 6 bases outside the gene matches. The CDR3 has 17 residues. Here the CDR3 reads CASSWTGSSSYNSPLHF. CDR3 DNA sequence: TGTGCCAGCAGTTGGACAGGTTCTAGCTCCTATAATTCACCCCTCCACTTT.

This clone turned up a few times. This chain joins TRBV6-5 and TRBJ1-5; D remains ambiguous. This CDR3 is 15 amino acids long. Germline-derived CDR1 and CDR2 are MNHEY and SVGAGI. Between the trimmed V and J ends, which lost 6 bases and 5 bases, there was a span of 17 bases. Written as DNA, the CDR3 is TGTGCCAGCAGGTTTTCGAGGGTGGGCGATCAGCCCCAGCATTTT. This encodes CASRFSRVGDQPQHF.

The chain combines TRBV7-6 with TRBJ1-1; 9 bases map to TRBD1. J gave up 2 bases and V 5 bases, and 6 bases lay outside the gene matches. This CDR3 spans 15 amino acids. Germline V gives CDR1 SGHVS, CDR2 FNYEAQ. The CDR3 nucleotides read TGTGCCAGCAGCCGAAACAGGGGGCTAAACACTGAAGCTTTCTTT. Translated: CASSRNRGLNTEAFF.

The chain links TRBV18 to TRBJ2-1, with a tentative D call TRBD1 (6 bases). In germline, CDR1 is KGHSH, CDR2 LQKENI. V lost 4 bases, J lost 7 bases, and 14 bases lay in between. The CDR3 sequence is 14 residues long. The CDR3 bases are TGTGCCAGCTCACTTTCCACAGGGTCGAATGAGCAGTTCTTC. Its translation is CASSLSTGSNEQFF.

The V and J genes are TRBV6-5 and TRBJ1-1; D unclear. The CDR3 loop spans 14 amino acids. In germline, CDR1 is MNHEY, CDR2 SVGAGI. Deletions cut 8 bases from V and 4 bases from J, with 17 bases between. The CDR3 region has the DNA TGTGCCAGCTCAAACGGCGGGTTTGGCACTGAAGCTTTCTTT. Translated, it gives CASSNGGFGTEAFF.

The rearrangement uses TRBV6-5 and TRBJ1-4, with 10 bases that match TRBD1. Germline V gene lookup returns CDR1 MNHEY and CDR2 SVGAGI. The CDR3 consists of 14 residues. After removal of 6 bases from V and 6 bases from J, the junction contained 4 bases not matched to a gene. CDR3 sequence reads: CASRTGGGHEKLFF. CDR3 DNA sequence: TGTGCCAGCAGGACAGGGGGCGGGCATGAAAAACTGTTTTTT.

V is TRBV6-5 and J is TRBJ2-7, with D uncertain. Between the trimmed V and J ends, which lost 4 bases and 4 bases, there was a span of 8 bases. The V gene's germline CDR1 is MNHEY and CDR2 SVGAGI. CDR3 length: 12 residues. CDR3: CASSSGWYEQYF. Written as DNA, the CDR3 is TGTGCCAGCAGTTCGGGTTGGTACGAGCAGTACTTC.

A word on this clone: The same CDR3 arises from other DNA sequences in this sample as well. The V call is TRBV5-8, the J call TRBJ1-1; 7 positions match TRBD1. Per germline, CDR1 SGHTS and CDR2 YDEGEE. The CDR3 is made up of 14 amino acids. V lost 3 bases, J lost 2 bases, and 4 bases stayed unmatched. CDR3 loop: CASSSQGGNTEAFF. The CDR3 coding sequence is TGTGCCAGCAGCTCTCAGGGGGGTAACACTGAAGCTTTCTTT.

The CDR3 coding sequence is TGTGCCACCCTAGCGTCTGGGGCCAACGTCCTGACTTTC. Amino acid sequence: CATLASGANVLTF. V is TRBV19 and J is TRBJ2-6; weak D call: TRBD2 (6 bases). V lost 10 bases, J lost 1 base, and 8 bases lay in between. This CDR3 comprises 13 residues. The germline gives CDR1 LNHDA, CDR2 SQIVND (reference sequence).